This is a list of T cell receptor beta chains from one sample in a study of shared clonotypes between healthy human individuals. Only in-frame clones appear in the TCRdb table, and some are missing; sequencing was by immunoSEQ multiplex PCR. This sample yields approximately 720,000 clones, of which roughly nine tenths are seen a single time; approximately 24% belongs to the top ten. The specimen sequenced was naive CD8+ T cells sorted from blood. Receptor source: a man aged 25-45 years in good health. Both conserved end residues are part of each CDR3. D genes are given only for firm matches. A row's size may be missing; if present it is once, few, many or a size class.

d_call j_call v_call clone_size cdr3_aa cdr3_nt
TRBD2 TRBJ2-7 TRBV10-3 . CAISPERGGYEQYF TGTGCCATCAGCCCGGAGCGGGGAGGCTACGAGCAGTACTTC
. TRBJ2-7 TRBV7-8 . CASSSDLYEQYF TGTGCCAGCAGCTCGGACTTATACGAGCAGTACTTC
TRBD2 TRBJ2-1 TRBV10-3 . CATRRGDFNEQFF TGTGCCACGCGTCGGGGGGACTTCAATGAGCAGTTCTTC
. TRBJ2-1 TRBV6-1 . CASSGRDTVFNEQFF TGTGCCAGCAGTGGCCGGGACACGGTTTTCAATGAGCAGTTCTTC
. TRBJ2-7 TRBV19 . CASSIGTLGYEQYF TGTGCCAGTAGTATAGGGACCCTCGGCTACGAGCAGTACTTC
TRBD2 TRBJ2-3 TRBV28 . CASRGTSGKTDTQYF TGTGCCAGCAGAGGGACTAGCGGGAAGACAGATACGCAGTATTTT
. TRBJ2-7 TRBV27 . CASSDGRGLYEQYF TGTGCCAGCAGTGACGGAAGAGGGCTCTACGAGCAGTACTTC
. TRBJ2-1 TRBV29-1 . CSVRGYPQSSYNEQFF TGCAGCGTTCGGGGCTACCCACAGAGCTCCTACAATGAGCAGTTCTTC
TRBD1 TRBJ2-7 TRBV27 few CASSLYAGTAYEQYF TGTGCCAGCAGTTTATATGCAGGGACAGCCTACGAGCAGTACTTC
TRBD2 TRBJ2-5 TRBV6-5 . CASSPAREGGETQYF TGTGCCAGCAGTCCAGCGCGGGAGGGCGGAGAGACCCAGTACTTC
. TRBJ1-5 TRBV19 once CASSIYHSGVDQPQHF TGTGCCAGTAGTATCTACCATTCGGGAGTGGATCAGCCCCAGCATTTT
. TRBJ1-1 TRBV27 . CASSLVWLTASLMNTEAFF TGTGCCAGCAGTTTAGTTTGGTTGACAGCAAGTTTAATGAACACTGAAGCTTTCTTT
TRBD1 TRBJ2-7 TRBV13 . CASSPRGTGSYEQYF TGTGCCAGCAGCCCCAGGGGGACAGGGAGCTACGAGCAGTACTTC
. TRBJ2-1 TRBV27 . CASMMSFHNEQFF TGTGCCAGCATGATGAGTTTCCACAATGAGCAGTTCTTC
TRBD1 TRBJ2-7 TRBV6-5 . CASSYSGTGGYEQYF TGTGCCAGCAGTTACTCTGGGACAGGGGGTTACGAGCAGTACTTC
. TRBJ2-7 TRBV5-1 . CASSYGRGDGYEQYF TGCGCCAGCAGCTACGGTCGTGGAGACGGGTACGAGCAGTACTTC
TRBD2 TRBJ2-1 TRBV4-2 once CASSPPKGEAGVLGEQFF TGTGCCAGCAGCCCCCCGAAGGGAGAAGCGGGGGTACTGGGTGAGCAGTTCTTC
. TRBJ2-7 TRBV19 . CASSRSQGQGSYEQYF TGTGCCAGTAGCCGTTCGCAGGGTCAGGGCTCCTACGAGCAGTACTTC
. TRBJ2-1 TRBV9 . CASSVVGNNEQFF TGTGCCAGCAGCGTAGTTGGGAACAATGAGCAGTTCTTC
. TRBJ2-1 TRBV4-1 . CASSRTGVANEQFF TGCGCCAGCAGCCGTACGGGAGTAGCAAATGAGCAGTTCTTC
. TRBJ2-7 TRBV2 . CASSEIPESYEQYF TGTGCCAGCAGTGAGATCCCCGAAAGCTACGAGCAGTACTTC
. TRBJ2-7 TRBV6-6 . CASSYPDTLTWEQYF TGTGCCAGCAGTTACCCGGACACTCTAACATGGGAGCAGTACTTC
. TRBJ1-1 TRBV28 . CASSLAVNTEAFF TGTGCCAGCAGTTTAGCGGTGAACACTGAAGCTTTCTTT
. TRBJ2-7 TRBV7-2 . CASSATGIGPYEQYF TGTGCCAGCAGCGCCACCGGGATAGGTCCCTACGAGCAGTACTTC
. TRBJ1-3 TRBV28 . CSSSLDRSSGNTIYF TGTTCCAGCAGTCTCGACAGGAGCTCTGGAAACACCATATATTTT
TRBD1 TRBJ2-7 TRBV4-1 . CASSQGQASSYEQYF TGCGCCAGCAGCCAGGGACAGGCCTCCTCTTACGAGCAGTACTTC
TRBD2 TRBJ2-1 TRBV9 . CASSTRLAGGSDPYNEQFF TGTGCCAGCAGCACCAGACTAGCGGGAGGTTCCGACCCCTACAATGAGCAGTTCTTC
. TRBJ1-5 TRBV7-2 . CASSLGVAGNQPQHF TGTGCCAGCAGCTTAGGGGTGGCAGGAAATCAGCCCCAGCATTTT
TRBD1 TRBJ2-3 TRBV6-5 . CASSADRATDTQYF TGTGCCAGCAGCGCCGACAGGGCCACAGATACGCAGTATTTT
. TRBJ2-7 TRBV30 few CAWSTSRDFPYEQYF TGTGCCTGGAGTACGTCACGGGACTTTCCCTACGAGCAGTACTTC
. TRBJ1-2 TRBV27 . CASSFLRNSGNEGGYTF TGTGCCAGCAGCTTCTTAAGGAATTCAGGGAATGAGGGTGGCTACACCTTC
. TRBJ2-7 TRBV7-8 . CASSLARGREQYF TGTGCCAGCAGCTTAGCGCGGGGGCGGGAGCAGTACTTC
. TRBJ2-1 TRBV4-3 . CASSLQNNEQFF TGCGCCAGCAGCCTGCAGAACAATGAGCAGTTCTTC
. TRBJ2-2 TRBV29-1 . CSALDSRTGELFF TGCAGCGCCCTGGACAGTCGCACCGGGGAGCTGTTTTTT
. TRBJ1-4 TRBV4-1 once CASSQDDRATNEKLFF TGCGCCAGCAGCCAAGATGATAGGGCCACTAATGAAAAACTGTTTTTT
. TRBJ2-7 TRBV27 . CASSLSLGQVVHEQYF TGTGCCAGCAGTTTATCCCTAGGGCAGGTAGTCCACGAGCAGTACTTC
. TRBJ1-5 TRBV7-9 . CASSRGWGSNQPQHF TGTGCCAGCAGCCGGGGGTGGGGGAGCAATCAGCCCCAGCATTTT
. TRBJ2-1 TRBV10-1 . CASSEDEKSGEQFF TGCGCCAGCAGTGAAGACGAGAAATCGGGTGAGCAGTTCTTC
. TRBJ2-7 TRBV18 . CASSLAQGGSSYEQYF TGTGCCAGCTCACTAGCACAGGGAGGGAGCTCCTACGAGCAGTACTTC
TRBD1 TRBJ1-1 TRBV29-1 . CSVDSGQGIPEAFF TGCAGCGTTGATAGCGGACAGGGTATCCCCGAAGCTTTCTTT
. TRBJ2-5 TRBV27 . CASLPVLDSQETQYF TGTGCCAGCCTCCCCGTATTGGACAGCCAAGAGACCCAGTACTTC
. TRBJ2-3 TRBV2 once CASRRGAGRIDTQYF TGTGCCAGCAGACGGGGGGCAGGCCGCATCGATACGCAGTATTTT
. TRBJ2-7 TRBV6-5 . CASSYSPGARAYEQYF TGTGCCAGCAGTTATAGCCCTGGGGCCAGGGCCTACGAGCAGTACTTC
. TRBJ2-7 TRBV11-3 . CASSSLGTEQYF TGTGCCAGCAGCTCCCTAGGGACCGAGCAGTACTTC
. TRBJ2-7 TRBV4-1 once CASSQDGWSISYEQYF TGCGCCAGCAGCCAAGATGGATGGTCAATCTCCTACGAGCAGTACTTC
. TRBJ1-2 TRBV12-5 . CASGSNGLGGYTF TGTGCTAGTGGTTCAAACGGCTTGGGAGGCTACACCTTC
. TRBJ2-1 TRBV5-4 . CASSFLGEGEQFF TGTGCCAGCAGCTTTCTCGGCGAGGGGGAGCAGTTCTTC
. TRBJ2-5 TRBV7-6 . CASSFRETQYF TGTGCCAGCAGCTTTAGAGAGACCCAGTACTTC
TRBD1 TRBJ1-2 TRBV4-1 . CASSQEDRALNYGYTF TGCGCCAGCAGCCAAGAGGACAGGGCTCTTAACTATGGCTACACCTTC
. TRBJ2-7 TRBV7-9 . CASSLTSHEQYF TGTGCCAGCAGCCTTACTAGCCACGAGCAGTACTTC
TRBD2 TRBJ2-5 TRBV4-1 . CASSQKTSGSKETQYF TGCGCCAGCAGCCAAAAAACTAGCGGGAGTAAAGAGACCCAGTACTTC
TRBD1 TRBJ2-7 TRBV5-4 . CASRPEPGQGASSYEQYF TGTGCCAGCAGGCCGGAGCCGGGACAGGGGGCATCTAGCTACGAGCAGTACTTC
TRBD2 TRBJ2-3 TRBV28 . CASVAGVVDTQYF TGTGCCAGCGTTGCGGGAGTGGTAGATACGCAGTATTTT
. TRBJ2-1 TRBV29-1 . CSVDLRSGTYNEQFF TGCAGCGTTGATCTCCGTTCTGGGACCTACAATGAGCAGTTCTTC
TRBD2 TRBJ2-7 TRBV5-4 . CASSLGHGGTIYEQYF TGTGCCAGCAGCTTGGGTCACGGCGGGACTATCTACGAGCAGTACTTC